Below are 28 T cell receptor beta chains sequenced from a single sample in a study of beta chain features in type 1 diabetes. Investigators reverse transcribed all isolated RNA, so they sequenced expressed TCRB transcripts. Clones were read by immunoSEQ multiplex PCR, and TCRdb kept only the in-frame ones, dropping some. The sample records roughly 350,000 clones, over 8.5% being singletons. No antigen has been identified for these receptors. Study-wide points: Within each of all four CD4+ subsets, Type 1 diabetes patients had TCRB CDR3s that were moderately but significantly shorter.

Specimen: central memory CD4+ T cells from blood. All receptors derive from a young man with type 1 diabetes.

This clone turned up a few times. V is TRBV28 and J is TRBJ2-3; no clear D. This CDR3 has 15 residues. Trimming took 6 bases from V and 7 from J, leaving 20 bases between them. The germline gives CDR1 MDHEN, CDR2 SYDVKM. CDR3 amino acids: CASRKGPQLFYTQYF. CDR3 in DNA: TGTGCCAGCAGGAAGGGTCCACAATTGTTCTATACGCAGTATTTT.

The CDR3 DNA reads TGCGCCAGCAGCTTTAGAGTTATGTCAGATACGCAGTATTTT. It yields the protein CASSFRVMSDTQYF. V and J are TRBV5-1 and TRBJ2-3; D unresolved. Trimming took 2 bases from V and 4 from J, leaving 11 bases between them. Germline V gives CDR1 SGHRS, CDR2 YFSETQ. The CDR3 loop spans 14 amino acids.

This clone was counted once. One end of the junction does not line up with germline, which may come from a read error. The rearrangement links TRBV2 to TRBJ2-5, with unresolved D. Per germline, CDR1 SNHLY and CDR2 FYNNEI. The CDR3 is 13 residues long. This chain's CDR3 is CATHREVKETQHF. CDR3 nucleotides: TGTGCCACCCATCGTGAGGTTAAAGAGACCCAGCACTTC.

This clone was counted only a few times. The same CDR3 can be traced to other DNA sequences in this sample. The chain has TRBV5-1 and TRBJ1-2; D possibly corresponds to TRBD1 (6 bases). CDR1 and CDR2 from the germline V gene are SGHRS and YFSETQ. The CDR3 has 14 amino acids. With 0 bases removed from V and 2 bases from J, the gap between germline ends came to 8 bases. The CDR3 here is CASSLGTENYGYTF. For the CDR3, the DNA is TGCGCCAGCAGCTTGGGGACAGAAAACTATGGCTACACCTTC.

V gene TRBV5-1 combines with J gene TRBJ1-1; TRBD1 matches 8 bases. This CDR3 spans 15 amino acids. Germline V gene lookup returns CDR1 SGHRS and CDR2 YFSETQ. The junction had 10 bases not matched to a gene; V was cut back by 4 bases and J by 5 bases. The CDR3 sequence is CASSPRQGIGTEAFF. In DNA, the CDR3 is TGCGCCAGCAGCCCTCGACAGGGGATAGGAACTGAAGCTTTCTTT.

V gene TRBV5-6 combines with J gene TRBJ2-5; TRBD2 is a possible D gene (6 bases). V lost 0 bases, J lost 5 bases, and 11 bases lay in between. From germline, CDR1 is SGHDT and CDR2 YYEEEE. The CDR3 length is 14 residues. CDR3: CASSLGGTRETQYF. The CDR3 nucleotides are TGTGCCAGCAGCTTGGGCGGGACCCGGGAGACCCAGTACTTC.

This clone occurred a few times. V and J are TRBV5-4 and TRBJ1-2, with a weak D call TRBD1 (5 bases). Germline values: CDR1 SGHNT, CDR2 YYREEE (reference sequence). Trimming left V 0 bases short and J 3 bases short, with 9 bases between. CDR3 length: 14 amino acids. Written as DNA, the CDR3 is TGTGCCAGCAGCTTGGGCAGGGCTGACTATGGCTACACCTTC. Encoded protein: CASSLGRADYGYTF.

This clone was detected only a few times. The V and J genes are TRBV6-5 and TRBJ1-1; no reliable D call. CDR1 is MNHEY and CDR2 is SVGAGI in the germline V gene. CDR3 length equals 13 residues. Trimming cost V 8 bases and J 1 base, with 11 bases left between them. This CDR3 is CASASTRNTEAFF. CDR3 in DNA: TGTGCCAGCGCGTCCACTAGGAACACTGAAGCTTTCTTT.

The chain uses TRBV11-2 and TRBJ1-4, with a weak D call TRBD1 (6 bases). The CDR3 has 16 residues. Germline CDR1 reads SGHAT; CDR2 reads FQNNGV. With 5 bases removed from V and 5 bases from J, the gap between germline ends came to 18 bases. CDR3 sequence (DNA): TGTGCCAGCAGCCCACTCGGACAGCGTTGGAATGAAAAACTGTTTTTT. Protein sequence: CASSPLGQRWNEKLFF.

This clone was seen only a few times. The chain links TRBV7-3 to TRBJ1-1; D is ambiguous. The CDR3 length is 14 residues. Germline V gene lookup returns CDR1 SGHTA and CDR2 FQGTGA. With 1 base removed from V and 1 base from J, the gap between germline ends came to 7 bases. CDR3 DNA: TGTGCCAGCAGCTTAAACCCCCAGAACACTGAAGCTTTCTTT. Protein sequence: CASSLNPQNTEAFF.

In its sample, this clone was seen a few times. The chain combines TRBV11-2 with TRBJ2-1, with D uncertain. There are 12 residues in the CDR3. CDR1 and CDR2 from the germline V gene are SGHAT and FQNNGV. V gave up 5 bases and J gave up 6 bases, with 8 bases separating them. This chain's CDR3 is CASSPISNEQFF. DNA for the CDR3: TGTGCCAGCAGCCCGATTAGCAATGAGCAGTTCTTC.

This clone has a count of ten or more. V and J are TRBV16 and TRBJ1-2; D is unclear. With 1 base removed from V and 2 bases from J, the gap between germline ends came to 2 bases. Germline V gives CDR1 KGHSY, CDR2 FQNENV. This CDR3 region has 12 residues. Here the CDR3 reads CASSQYNYGYTF. The CDR3, as DNA: TGTGCCAGCAGCCAATACAACTATGGCTACACCTTC.

The chain uses TRBV5-6 and TRBJ2-3; D not certain. Germline CDR1 is SGHDT and CDR2 is YYEEEE. Trimming stripped 3 bases from V and 0 bases from J, with 14 bases between. The CDR3 sequence is 16 residues long. CDR3 DNA sequence: TGTGCCAGCAGCTCCGCCTCGAGCCGGAGCACAGATACGCAGTATTTT. It codes for CASSSASSRSTDTQYF. Drawing the rest from reference TRBV5-6 and TRBJ2-3, the complete variable domain is DAGVTQSPTHLIKTRGQQVTLRCSPKSGHDTVSWYQQALGQGPQFIFQYYEEEERQRGNFPDRFSGHQFPNYSSELNVNALLLGDSALYLCASSSASSRSTDTQYFGPGTRLTVL.

V usage is TRBV7-2 and J usage is TRBJ2-7; 13 bases fit TRBD2. The CDR3 length is 15 residues. With 5 bases clipped from V and 3 bases from J, the junction kept 4 bases outside the gene matches. Germline loops: CDR1 SGHTA, CDR2 FQGNSA. DNA of the CDR3: TGTGCCAGCAGCCAGAGGACTAGCGGGAGCTACGAGCAGTACTTC. Its translation is CASSQRTSGSYEQYF.

The chain carries TRBV15 and TRBJ1-2, with no clear D. Germline V gives CDR1 LNHNV, CDR2 YYDKDF (reference sequence). There are 13 residues in the CDR3. V lost 0 bases and J lost 3, with 5 bases in between. CDR3 coding DNA: TGTGCCACCAGCAGAGATCGGGACTATGGCTACACCTTC. Encoded protein: CATSRDRDYGYTF.

This clone occurred a few times. J is TRBJ1-4 and V is TRBV9; 12 bases fit TRBD1. Trimming at V came to 4 bases and at J to 8 bases, leaving 9 bases not matched to a gene. CDR1 and CDR2 from the germline V gene are SGDLS and YYNGEE. CDR3 length: 16 amino acids. CDR3 coding DNA: TGTGCCAGCAGCCCAGGGACAGGGGGCCTGGGAGAAAAACTGTTTTTT. Its protein product is CASSPGTGGLGEKLFF.

The chain links TRBV14 to TRBJ1-2; 11 nucleotides align to TRBD1. The CDR3 totals 16 residues. The germline CDR1 and CDR2 sequences are SGHDN and FVKESK. With 4 bases clipped from V and 3 bases from J, the junction kept 7 bases outside the gene matches. The CDR3 region is CASSLSPGQGDYGYTF. The CDR3 bases are TGTGCCAGCAGCCTTTCACCGGGACAGGGGGACTATGGCTACACCTTC.

This clone was observed many times. Different DNA sequences within this sample yield the same CDR3. V and J are TRBV19 and TRBJ2-5, with 12 bases identical to TRBD2. J was trimmed by 1 base and V by 4 bases; bases with no gene match: 4. The CDR3 sequence is 16 residues long. Germline CDR1 is LNHDA and CDR2 is SQIVND (reference sequence). The CDR3 loop is CASSTGLAGSQETQYF. The CDR3 nucleotides are TGTGCCAGTAGTACCGGACTAGCGGGGAGCCAAGAGACCCAGTACTTC.

The rearrangement joins TRBV7-9 to TRBJ1-2; a possible D gene is TRBD1 (5 bases). Germline CDR1 is SEHNR and CDR2 is FQNEAQ (reference sequence). Deletions cut 4 bases from V and 2 bases from J, with 17 bases between. The CDR3 extends over 16 amino acids. CDR3 DNA sequence: TGTGCCAGCAGCTCCAAGGGACTGCCGGGAAACTATGGCTACACCTTC. Its protein is CASSSKGLPGNYGYTF.

The chain is built from TRBV6-1 and TRBJ2-5; 13 bases are a match to TRBD2. The CDR3 length is 15 residues. Trimming removed 5 bases from V and 5 bases from J; junction bases left unmatched: 5. The germline V gene has CDR1 MNHNS and CDR2 SASEGT. The CDR3 region has the DNA TGTGCCAGCAGTCCGGGACTAGCGGGATTGGAGACCCAGTACTTC. Translating it yields CASSPGLAGLETQYF.

The V gene is TRBV20-1, the J gene TRBJ1-2; TRBD1 is a possible D gene (5 bases). The CDR3 is 11 residues long. Germline CDR1 DFQATT, CDR2 SNEGSKA (reference sequence). Trimming removed 7 bases at V and 3 bases at J, with 9 bases between. The CDR3 sequence is CSETVHYGYTF. The DNA for the CDR3 is TGCAGTGAGACAGTACACTATGGCTACACCTTC.

CDR3 region: CASSQDPAGVTGELFF. As DNA, the CDR3 is TGCGCCAGCAGCCAAGATCCAGCGGGAGTAACCGGGGAGCTGTTTTTT. The V and J genes are TRBV4-3 and TRBJ2-2, with 8 positions matching TRBD2. After removal of 0 bases from V and 5 bases from J, the junction contained 5 bases not matched to a gene. CDR1 and CDR2 from the germline V gene are LGHNA and YSLEER. The CDR3 totals 16 residues.

The chain recombines TRBV6-5 with TRBJ2-1; D is tentatively TRBD1 or TRBD2 (5 bases each). The germline gives CDR1 MNHEY, CDR2 SVGAGI. This CDR3 has 12 amino acids. V lost 6 bases and J 12 bases, leaving 15 bases between the germline ends. CDR3 loop: CASRLTGTGQFF. The CDR3, as DNA: TGTGCCAGCAGACTAACCGGGACGGGGCAGTTCTTC.

This clone was recorded a few times. The genes are TRBV5-1 and TRBJ2-6; 7 positions match TRBD1. This CDR3 has 16 residues. V gave up 1 base and J gave up 3 bases; unmatched junction bases: 4. Per the germline V gene, CDR1 is SGHRS and CDR2 is YFSETQ. CDR3 region: CASSLTGVDGANVLTF. CDR3 nucleotide sequence: TGCGCCAGCAGCTTGACAGGGGTGGATGGGGCCAACGTCCTGACTTTC.

The CDR3 here is CASSEAGQGSKPQHF. The CDR3 coding sequence is TGTGCCAGCAGTGAAGCGGGACAGGGTTCAAAGCCCCAGCATTTT. This chain joins TRBV6-1 and TRBJ1-5; TRBD1 aligns across 9 bases. The ends lost 0 bases at V and 8 bases at J; junction bases unmatched: 5. The CDR3 extends over 15 amino acids. Germline CDR1 and CDR2: MNHNS and SASEGT.

The chain combines TRBV5-1 with TRBJ2-5, with 9 bases matching TRBD1. CDR1 and CDR2 (germline): SGHRS, YFSETQ. The CDR3 consists of 14 residues. After removal of 7 bases from V and 5 bases from J, the junction contained 9 bases not matched to a gene. In DNA form, the CDR3 reads TGCGCCAGCCGATCACAGGGGGCACAGGAGACCCAGTACTTC. It yields the protein CASRSQGAQETQYF. Complete variable domain (other parts from reference TRBV5-1 and TRBJ2-5): KAGVTQTPRYLIKTRGQQVTLSCSPISGHRSVSWYQQTPGQGLQFLFEYFSETQRNKGNFPGRFSGRQFSNSRSEMNVSTLELGDSALYLCASRSQGAQETQYFGPGTRLLVL.

The V and J genes are TRBV27 and TRBJ1-3; D is undetermined. The CDR3 has 12 amino acids. The germline V gene encodes CDR1 MNHEY and CDR2 SMNVEV (reference sequence). Trimming pared 0 bases from V and 6 bases from J, leaving 3 bases between. This CDR3 is CASSLSENTIYF. CDR3 DNA: TGTGCCAGCAGTTTATCGGAAAACACCATATATTTT.

V and J are TRBV7-2 and TRBJ2-1; D is possibly TRBD2 (5 bases). The CDR3 is 14 amino acids. CDR1 and CDR2 (germline): SGHTA, FQGNSA. V lost 5 bases and J 5 bases, leaving 13 bases between the germline ends. CDR3 DNA sequence: TGTGCCAGCAGCCGGACTGACGGGAACAATGAGCAGTTCTTC. Protein product: CASSRTDGNNEQFF.